These T cell receptor beta chains were read from a single sample in a study of PD-1 blockade in mismatch repair-deficient tumors. TCRdb's table, derived via immunoSEQ multiplex PCR, lists solely in-frame clones and lacks some. Found here are about 23,000 clones, over 80% of them singletons; the top ten hold 20% to 25%. Sequenced material: peripheral blood, taken 12 weeks after starting pembrolizumab. Receptor source: an adult with mismatch repair-deficient cancer. Each CDR3 is given without its conserved first and last residue. Each record gives: V gene, D gene, clone size, CDR3 protein. The D gene is left open where the match is weak. Part of the rows lack a size; the others show once, few, many or a class for expanded clones.

V: TRBV28; D: .; size: .; CDR3: ASSRLFPAARQGHHNEQF
V: TRBV7-9; D: .; size: once; CDR3: ASSFDSGPNQPQH
V: TRBV6-5; D: .; size: .; CDR3: ASSYGAIQY
V: TRBV13; D: .; size: .; CDR3: ASTTPVQLNEQF
V: TRBV15; D: .; size: once; CDR3: ATSGRSLVYGYT
V: TRBV5-1; D: .; size: .; CDR3: ASSLLSMMDTQY
V: TRBV4-2; D: TRBD1; size: .; CDR3: ASSQDRGQGAETQY
V: TRBV25-1; D: .; size: .; CDR3: ASSEYKGAITDTQY
V: TRBV5-6; D: .; size: .; CDR3: ASSLGRQSNQPQH
V: TRBV7-8; D: TRBD1; size: .; CDR3: ASSLRTGYRHSNQPQH
V: TRBV21-1; D: .; size: .; CDR3: ASSKEQGSETKNIQY
V: TRBV5-1; D: .; size: .; CDR3: ASSLGRVNEQF
V: TRBV7-7; D: .; size: once; CDR3: ASSRTVTSTDTQY
V: TRBV11-2; D: .; size: .; CDR3: ASSWGPFTSGANVLT
V: TRBV2; D: TRBD1; size: .; CDR3: ASSVHKTGADETQY
V: TRBV7-9; D: .; size: once; CDR3: ASSSGRDTIY
V: TRBV11-2; D: TRBD1; size: .; CDR3: ASRRQGDRAEAF
V: TRBV5-4; D: .; size: .; CDR3: ASSSWVTGVGDTQY